A selection of T cell receptor beta chains follows, all from one sample in a study of T cells in Graves' hyperthyroidism and ophthalmopathy. TCRdb re-called the multiplex PCR reads through MiXCR, storing one row per CDR3 protein. Here the sample spans 400,000 to 450,000 distinct CDR3 sequences, roughly 14% being singletons. The sequencing input was blood. These receptors all come from a man aged 18-30 years with Graves' ophthalmopathy. Each CDR3 is given with its conserved first and last residue. D genes are given only for firm matches. Clone size appears in some rows only: once, few, many, or a class for an expanded clone.

D: TRBD1; V: TRBV12-3/TRBV12-4; length: 15; J: TRBJ2-7; size: many; CDR3: CASSLRRGPSYEQYF; DNA: TGTGCCAGCAGTTTGCGCAGGGGGCCCTCCTACGAGCAGTACTTC
D: TRBD2; V: TRBV28; length: 15; J: TRBJ2-7; size: once; CDR3: CASSPPGLAAYEQYF; DNA: TGTGCCAGCAGTCCCCCCGGACTAGCGGCCTACGAGCAGTACTTC
D: .; V: TRBV5-1; length: 14; J: TRBJ2-5; size: few; CDR3: CASRTQTGAETQYF; DNA: TGCGCCAGCAGGACTCAGACAGGCGCAGAGACCCAGTACTTC
D: .; V: TRBV3-1; length: 15; J: TRBJ1-4; size: many; CDR3: CASSQDPAFEAKLFF; DNA: TGTGCCAGCAGCCAAGATCCCGCTTTTGAAGCAAAACTGTTTTTT
D: TRBD2; V: TRBV20-1; length: 17; J: TRBJ2-3; size: few; CDR3: CSARALGASGTIDTQYF; DNA: TGCAGTGCTAGAGCCCTTGGGGCTAGCGGGACTATAGATACGCAGTATTTT
D: .; V: TRBV7-9; length: 15; J: TRBJ2-6; size: many; CDR3: CASSERLAGANVLTF; DNA: TGTGCCAGCAGCGAGCGGCTGGCTGGGGCCAACGTCCTGACTTTC
D: TRBD1; V: TRBV19; length: 14; J: TRBJ2-3; size: few; CDR3: CASGWTGGEDTQYF; DNA: TGTGCCAGTGGATGGACAGGGGGCGAAGATACGCAGTATTTT
D: .; V: TRBV19; length: 15; J: TRBJ1-2; size: few; CDR3: CASSFTLGPLYGYTF; DNA: TGTGCCAGTAGCTTCACATTGGGACCACTCTATGGCTACACCTTC
D: TRBD1; V: TRBV30; length: 14; J: TRBJ2-7; size: many; CDR3: CAWGQVEGSYEQYF; DNA: TGTGCCTGGGGACAGGTTGAGGGCTCCTACGAGCAGTACTTC
D: .; V: TRBV3-1; length: 15; J: TRBJ2-7; size: many; CDR3: CASSQALAGAYEQYF; DNA: TGTGCCAGCAGCCAAGCCTTGGCTGGTGCTTACGAGCAGTACTTC
D: .; V: TRBV7-2; length: 16; J: TRBJ2-7; size: .; CDR3: CASSRPLASSTYEQYF; DNA: TGTGCTAGCAGCCGCCCTCTAGCCTCTTCAACCTACGAGCAGTACTTC
D: TRBD1; V: TRBV7-2; length: 17; J: TRBJ1-3; size: .; CDR3: CASSAGQGLSSGNTIYF; DNA: TGTGCCAGCAGCGCTGGACAGGGCCTAAGCTCTGGAAACACCATATATTTT
D: .; V: TRBV7-8; length: 15; J: TRBJ2-3; size: many; CDR3: CASSLRSAAGDTQYF; DNA: TGTGCCAGCAGCTTAAGGTCAGCAGCAGGTGATACGCAGTATTTT
D: .; V: TRBV7-8; length: 13; J: TRBJ1-1; size: .; CDR3: CVSSRTVNTEAFF; DNA: TGTGTCAGCAGCAGGACTGTGAACACTGAAGCTTTCTTT
D: TRBD2; V: TRBV7-9; length: 16; J: TRBJ2-1; size: many; CDR3: CASSLVALAGGNEQFF; DNA: TGTGCCAGCAGCTTAGTTGCCCTAGCGGGAGGCAATGAGCAGTTCTTC
D: .; V: TRBV6-2/TRBV6-3; length: 11; J: TRBJ2-7; size: many; CDR3: CASTGTYEQYF; DNA: TGTGCCAGCACAGGGACCTACGAGCAGTACTTC
D: .; V: TRBV12-3/TRBV12-4; length: 14; J: TRBJ1-6; size: few; CDR3: CASSTQGGMAPLHF; DNA: TGTGCCAGCAGTACCCAGGGAGGGATGGCACCCCTCCACTTT
D: .; V: TRBV12-3/TRBV12-4; length: 17; J: TRBJ2-1; size: .; CDR3: CASSPHRVGLSYNEQFF; DNA: TGTGCCAGCAGTCCCCACCGGGTAGGCCTCTCCTACAATGAGCAGTTCTTC
D: .; V: TRBV18; length: 16; J: TRBJ1-4; size: many; CDR3: CASSPMEAVPNEKLFF; DNA: TGTGCCAGCTCACCAATGGAAGCTGTGCCTAATGAAAAACTGTTTTTT
D: TRBD1; V: TRBV20-1; length: 22; J: TRBJ1-5; size: .; CDR3: CSAPRITNRRDRILYSNQPQHF; DNA: TGCAGTGCTCCCCGAATAACCAACAGGAGGGACAGAATACTTTATAGCAATCAGCCCCAGCATTTT
D: .; V: TRBV6-1; length: 13; J: TRBJ2-5; size: many; CDR3: CATRQAVLQTQYF; DNA: TGTGCCACCCGACAGGCCGTGTTACAGACCCAGTACTTC
D: .; V: TRBV5-1; length: 14; J: TRBJ2-2; size: many; CDR3: CASSFRENTGELFF; DNA: TGCGCCAGCAGCTTCCGGGAGAACACCGGGGAGCTGTTTTTT